One and the same sample provided the 20 T cell receptor beta chains below, sequenced in a study of shared clonotypes between healthy human individuals. TCRdb's table, derived via immunoSEQ multiplex PCR, lists solely in-frame clones and lacks some. The table has about 600,000 clones, about 96% seen once; the top ten hold 0.057%. The sample was naive CD4+ T cells sorted from blood. Subset defined: CD45RA+ positively selected. These TCRs come from a woman aged 25-40 years in good health.

This chain joins TRBV7-2 and TRBJ2-2; D might be TRBD2 (5 bases). V was cut by 1 base and J by 7 bases, with 13 bases left in between. The CDR3 contains 15 residues. CDR1 is SGHTA, CDR2 FQGNSA, per germline. The CDR3 is CASSLEGAVNGELFF. The CDR3 DNA sequence: TGTGCCAGCAGCTTAGAGGGAGCTGTAAACGGGGAGCTGTTTTTT.

The chain couples TRBV14 to TRBJ2-7; D assignment may be TRBD1 or TRBD2 (5 bases each). The CDR3 covers 14 residues. Germline CDR1 reads SGHDN; CDR2 reads FVKESK. V lost 5 bases to trimming and J lost 2 bases, with 13 bases between them. Written as DNA, the CDR3 is TGTGCCAGCAGCTCCGCGAGGGGCACCTACGAGCAGTACTTC. It encodes CASSSARGTYEQYF.

This clone is a singleton in its sample. This chain uses TRBV28 with TRBJ1-5; perhaps TRBD1 as D (6 bases). CDR1 MDHEN and CDR2 SYDVKM come from the germline V gene. The CDR3 is made up of 16 amino acids. The V gene lost 4 bases and the J gene lost 1 base, with 14 bases spanning the gap. DNA of the CDR3: TGTGCCAGCAGTTCCGTGGGTAGGGGGAGCAATCAGCCCCAGCATTTT. As protein: CASSSVGRGSNQPQHF.

This sequence joins TRBV5-1 and TRBJ2-6, with 8 positions matching TRBD2. Germline CDR1 SGHRS, CDR2 YFSETQ. V lost 6 bases, J lost 4 bases, and 12 bases stayed unmatched. The CDR3 has 17 residues. This chain's CDR3 is CASMKEVAGSGANVLTF. The CDR3 nucleotides are TGCGCCAGCATGAAGGAAGTAGCGGGATCCGGGGCCAACGTCCTGACTTTC.

V is TRBV6-5 and J is TRBJ1-1; D possibly corresponds to TRBD1 (5 bases). CDR1 MNHEY and CDR2 SVGAGI come from the germline V gene. V was clipped by 0 bases and J by 6 bases, with 14 bases between them. The CDR3 has 15 residues. Here the CDR3 reads CASSYSTRAAAEAFF. The CDR3 region has the DNA TGTGCCAGCAGTTACTCGACCAGGGCTGCCGCTGAAGCTTTCTTT.

The chain links TRBV7-9 to TRBJ1-4; TRBD1 matches at 7 bases. Germline lookup yields CDR1 SEHNR and CDR2 FQNEAQ (reference sequence). There are 14 residues in the CDR3. V trimming: 5 bases; J trimming: 3 bases; junction bases outside the gene matches: 3. CDR3 protein: CASSPDRANEKLFF. The CDR3 DNA sequence: TGTGCCAGCAGCCCAGACAGGGCTAATGAAAAACTGTTTTTT.

This clone was seen just once. The chain carries TRBV14 and TRBJ2-1; possibly TRBD2 for D (7 bases). V lost 2 bases and J lost 4, with 15 bases in between. Germline CDR1 is SGHDN and CDR2 is FVKESK. The CDR3 has 16 residues. DNA for the CDR3: TGTGCCAGCAGCCAACCCGGGGGGCGGGGATACAATGAGCAGTTCTTC. Protein sequence: CASSQPGGRGYNEQFF.

The V and J genes are TRBV6-5 and TRBJ2-5, with 10 bases matching TRBD1. V shed 0 bases, J shed 5 bases, and the junction held 3 bases outside the gene matches. The CDR3 is made up of 15 amino acids. The germline V gene encodes CDR1 MNHEY and CDR2 SVGAGI. The CDR3 DNA follows: TGTGCCAGCAGTTACTCGGACAGGGGGGGGGAGACCCAGTACTTC. This gives the protein CASSYSDRGGETQYF.

V and J are TRBV28 and TRBJ1-4; D call uncertain. The CDR3 runs 12 residues. Trimming stripped 6 bases from V and 10 bases from J, with 12 bases between. CDR1 and CDR2 from the germline V gene are MDHEN and SYDVKM. The CDR3 reads CASSPGVGKLFF. DNA of the CDR3: TGTGCCAGCAGCCCCGGGGTGGGAAAACTGTTTTTT.

This clone was picked up one time. This chain joins TRBV5-3 and TRBJ2-3, with TRBD2 matching over 9 bases. TRBV5-3 is annotated as an ORF whose role is uncertain. The CDR3 length is 15 residues. The junction had 5 bases not matched to a gene; V was cut back by 4 bases and J by 2 bases. The DNA for the CDR3 is TGTGCCAGAAGCAGCCTAGCGGGGCTCACAGATACGCAGTATTTT. Translated: CARSSLAGLTDTQYF.

The chain is built from TRBV11-2 and TRBJ1-4; no clear D. Germline CDR1 and CDR2: SGHAT and FQNNGV. The CDR3 is made up of 14 amino acids. The V end lost 2 bases, the J end lost 4 bases, and 8 bases lay between the germline ends. CDR3 coding DNA: TGTGCCAGCAGCTTAAGCCGGAGTAATGAAAAACTGTTTTTT. It encodes CASSLSRSNEKLFF.

This chain links TRBV5-1 with TRBJ1-2; 8 bases line up with TRBD1. This CDR3 region has 15 residues. Looked up from germline, CDR1 is SGHRS and CDR2 is YFSETQ. Losses at the gene ends were 4 bases for V and 2 bases for J; bases not matched to a gene: 7. DNA of the CDR3: TGCGCCAGCAGCCCCTCAGGGGGCACGAACTATGGCTACACCTTC. Translating it yields CASSPSGGTNYGYTF.

V usage is TRBV27 and J usage is TRBJ1-1; TRBD1 is a possible D gene (6 bases). The germline V and J ends were trimmed by 6 bases and 5 bases, with 19 bases remaining between them. CDR1 and CDR2 from the germline V gene are MNHEY and SMNVEV (reference sequence). This CDR3 comprises 15 residues. As DNA, the CDR3 is TGTGCCAGCAGACGCCAGTTCGGGGGCGGAACTGAAGCTTTCTTT. Translated: CASRRQFGGGTEAFF.

The V and J genes are TRBV18 and TRBJ1-1; 7 positions agree with TRBD1. V lost 4 bases to trimming and J lost 1 base; unmatched junction nucleotides: 9. CDR1 and CDR2 from the germline V gene are KGHSH and LQKENI. The CDR3 runs 16 residues. CDR3 in amino acids: CASSLRQQGRNTEAFF. The CDR3 bases are TGTGCCAGCTCACTACGTCAACAGGGGAGGAACACTGAAGCTTTCTTT.

The V call is TRBV14, the J call TRBJ2-3; TRBD1 matches at 7 bases. J gave up 4 bases and V 2 bases, and 6 bases lay outside the gene matches. This CDR3 is built from 15 residues. The germline CDR1 and CDR2 sequences are SGHDN and FVKESK. The CDR3 spells CASSQNRQGPDTQYF. The CDR3 nucleotides read TGTGCCAGCAGCCAAAACAGACAGGGACCAGATACGCAGTATTTT.

The CDR3 spells CASSLADPASTEAFF. The CDR3 DNA reads as TGTGCCAGCAGTTTAGCGGACCCAGCGAGCACTGAAGCTTTCTTT. The chain couples TRBV28 to TRBJ1-1; D is uncertain. Germline CDR1 is MDHEN and CDR2 is SYDVKM. Trimming removed 2 bases at V and 4 bases at J, with 14 bases between. The length of the CDR3 is 15 residues.

The DNA of the CDR3 is TGTGCCAGCGCTAACAGGGCCCAAGAGACCCAGTACTTC. As protein: CASANRAQETQYF. The J gene is TRBJ2-5, the V gene TRBV27, with D perhaps TRBD1 (6 bases). V was pared by 8 bases and J by 1 base, with 11 bases between. The germline V gene has CDR1 MNHEY and CDR2 SMNVEV (reference sequence). The CDR3 runs to 13 residues.

This sequence joins TRBV9 and TRBJ2-7; D tentatively reads TRBD1 or TRBD2 (6 bases each). This CDR3 is 15 amino acids long. Per the germline V gene, CDR1 is SGDLS and CDR2 is YYNGEE. V was shortened by 4 bases and J by 8 bases, with 22 bases between the two germline ends. CDR3 loop: CASSPRGDSGAQQYF. DNA of the CDR3: TGTGCCAGCAGCCCCCGAGGGGATTCGGGGGCGCAGCAGTACTTC.

The chain carries TRBV7-2 and TRBJ1-1; no reliable D call. The CDR3 extends over 15 amino acids. Germline V CDR1 and CDR2: SGHTA, FQGNSA. Trimming removed 1 base at V and 0 bases at J, with 9 bases between. The CDR3 sequence: CASSLVVGLNTEAFF. In DNA, the CDR3 is TGTGCCAGCAGCTTAGTTGTGGGTTTGAACACTGAAGCTTTCTTT.

The genes are TRBV27 and TRBJ2-3, with 11 bases that match TRBD2. Germline trimming cut 6 bases from V and 3 bases from J; bases unmatched to any gene: 11. The CDR3 is 17 residues long. Germline CDR1 reads MNHEY; CDR2 reads SMNVEV (reference sequence). CDR3 DNA sequence: TGTGCCAGCAGCCCTAGCGGGAGGAATTGGAGGACAGATACGCAGTATTTT. Protein product: CASSPSGRNWRTDTQYF.